This TCR beta chain came from a study of cytomegalovirus exposure and HLA in healthy donors. General study points: Most of the TCR beta V segments (in an earlier analysis) were productive either about 87% or about 30% of the time. Clonal expansion was found to be greater in HLA-associated TCR beta chains than in equally common others in a later analysis. DRB1 had the most TCR associations and HLA-C the fewest, a later analysis found, with rates varying by HLA locus. A few CMV-associated chains proved CMV antigen-specific in vitro.

This PCR relied on a set of 60 Vbeta primers and 13 Jbeta primers. Profiling relied on immunoSEQ multiplex PCR, and the TCRdb table lists in-frame clones only, not all of them. The sample includes about 150,000 clones, about 76% seen only once; the top ten take about 5.4%. This clone was recorded only once. Its antigen is undetermined. V trimming: 5 bases; J trimming: 2 bases; junction bases outside the gene matches: 5. Germline CDR1 reads ENHRY; CDR2 reads SYGVKD. The CDR3 spans 15 residues. This chain links TRBV10-3 with TRBJ2-7, with 11 bases matching TRBD2. Material for sequencing was PBMCs. This sequence originates from a young woman in good health and CMV-seropositive. CDR3 DNA: TGTGCCATCAGTCAGCTAGCGGGGGGTACCTACGAGCAGTACTTC. Its protein is CAISQLAGGTYEQYF.